The sequence of this T cell receptor beta chain was determined in a study of blood T cell repertoires in COVID-19 (dated by TCRdb to about 2020). Background for the entire study: Collaborator samples came from the United States, Italy and Spain and covered acute and convalescent phases of COVID-19. The repertoires were made available in a free public database intended to serve as a resource for research on the immune response to SARS-CoV-2. The sample metadata nearly always contained a de-identified subject ID, COVID-19 status, age in years and sex. The material from the prospective study consisted of cDNA or gDNA derived from T cells, B-cell-depleted T cells, or PBMCs. Where available, HLA class I and class II types were taken from metadata supplied by the sample provider and were not determined by assay-based typing. The samples were drawn from two sources: the first 160 participants of the ongoing ImmuneRACE study, and fewer than 1,500 subjects contributed by 6 global collaborators. Subjects who had been exposed to COVID-19, were actively infected with it, or had recovered from it provided the deeply sampled blood TCRbeta repertoires that made up the dataset. The investigation overall reported the following: How much clinical and demographic metadata was included differed by source and by participant, and the metadata was provided uncurated.

V is shortened by 6 bases, J by 3 bases, and the region joining them spans 18 bases. CDR1 and CDR2 were assigned from the germline V gene as MNHEY and SVGEGT. Inclusive of the bounding cysteine and phenylalanine, the CDR3 is 15 residues long. Of all the DNA, just the CDR3 is kept, 45 bases in frame from base 1. A remark on this clone: Its antigen has not been determined. Per-nucleotide qualities are absent, and no much larger clonotype sits a single base away.

Each collaborating institution followed its own protocols to collect whole blood in K2EDTA tubes. For TCRbeta analysis, collaborators shipped samples in one of three forms: frozen whole blood, isolated PBMCs, or DNA extracted from either of those sample types. TCRbeta CDR3 regions were amplified from genomic DNA using the immunoSEQ Assay, a bias-controlled multiplex PCR. The authors processed their data as follows. Within the assay, amplification of reference gene primers was used to estimate how many nucleated cells each sample contained. To quantify the absolute abundance of each unique TCRbeta CDR3 rearrangement, sequence reads were collapsed and filtered. Productive Simpson clonality was computed per sample as the square root of Simpson's diversity index over productive rearrangements. Held by TCRdb, this immuneACCESS table contains in-frame sequences only and omits some clones. Under half of the omission traces to an unresolved V gene where checked; the cause of the rest is unknown. The V and J calls and the clone size are those of that table, but D and trimming were determined from the DNA. The table for this sample lists more than 200,000 clones; 75% to 90% of them were counted only once. Around 1.8% of the sample is held by the ten biggest clonotypes.

The V gene is TRBV6-2 or TRBV6-3 and the J gene is TRBJ2-7; a tentative D call is TRBD2 (6 bases match). What was sequenced was peripheral blood. This TCR derives from a man aged 25 to 45 with active or convalescent COVID-19. The sequenced DNA: TGTGCCAGCAGCCACGTAACGGGGGAGAGCTACGAGCAGTACTTC. Translated, this gives CASSHVTGESYEQYF.